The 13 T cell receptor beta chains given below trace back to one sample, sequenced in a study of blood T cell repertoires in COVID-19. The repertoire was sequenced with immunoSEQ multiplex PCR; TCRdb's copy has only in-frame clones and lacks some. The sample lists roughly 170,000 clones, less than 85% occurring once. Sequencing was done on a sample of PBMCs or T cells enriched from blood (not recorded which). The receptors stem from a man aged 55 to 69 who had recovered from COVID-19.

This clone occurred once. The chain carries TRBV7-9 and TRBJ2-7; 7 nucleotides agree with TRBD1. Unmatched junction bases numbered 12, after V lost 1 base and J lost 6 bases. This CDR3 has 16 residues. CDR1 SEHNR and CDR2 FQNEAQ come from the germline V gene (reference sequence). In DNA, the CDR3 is TGTGCCAGCAGCTTAGATAGGGGGCAGGTGGGCCCCGAGCAGTACTTC. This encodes CASSLDRGQVGPEQYF.

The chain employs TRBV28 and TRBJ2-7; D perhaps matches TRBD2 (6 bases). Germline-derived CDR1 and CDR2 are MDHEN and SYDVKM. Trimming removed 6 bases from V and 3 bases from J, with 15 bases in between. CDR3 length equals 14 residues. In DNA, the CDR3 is TGTGCCAGCAGCTTCCACGGGGGAAACTACGAGCAGTACTTC. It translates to CASSFHGGNYEQYF. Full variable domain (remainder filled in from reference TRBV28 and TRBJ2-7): DVKVTQSSRYLVKRTGEKVFLECVQDMDHENMFWYRQDPGLGLRLIYFSYDVKMKEKGDIPEGYSVSREKKERFSLILESASTNQTSMYLCASSFHGGNYEQYFGPGTRLTVT.

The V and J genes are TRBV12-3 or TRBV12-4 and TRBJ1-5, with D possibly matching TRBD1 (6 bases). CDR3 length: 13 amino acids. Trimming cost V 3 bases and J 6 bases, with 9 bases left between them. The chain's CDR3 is CASSFRGAQPQHF. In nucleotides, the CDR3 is TGTGCCAGCAGTTTTCGGGGGGCTCAGCCCCAGCATTTT.

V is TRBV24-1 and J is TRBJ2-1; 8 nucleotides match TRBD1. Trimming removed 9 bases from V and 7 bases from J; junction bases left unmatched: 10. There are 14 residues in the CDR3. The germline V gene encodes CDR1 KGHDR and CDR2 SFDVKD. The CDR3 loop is CATSDRANMNEQFF. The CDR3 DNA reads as TGTGCCACCTCGGACAGGGCTAACATGAATGAGCAGTTCTTC.

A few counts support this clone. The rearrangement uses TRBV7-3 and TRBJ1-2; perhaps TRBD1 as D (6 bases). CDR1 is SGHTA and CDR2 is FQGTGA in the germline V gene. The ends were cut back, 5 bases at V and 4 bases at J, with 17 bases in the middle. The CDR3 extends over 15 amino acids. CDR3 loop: CASSPQTGSRYGYTF. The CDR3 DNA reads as TGTGCCAGCAGCCCGCAAACAGGGTCCCGCTATGGCTACACCTTC.

This CDR3 is CAISADPLGQVGRAFF. The CDR3 DNA is TGTGCCATCAGTGCTGACCCTCTCGGACAGGTCGGTCGGGCTTTCTTT. The chain employs TRBV10-3 and TRBJ1-1; TRBD1 aligns across 7 bases. The CDR3 sequence is 16 residues long. Germline V CDR1 and CDR2: ENHRY, SYGVKD. The V and J ends lost 4 bases and 11 bases, in that order; junction bases with no gene match: 19.

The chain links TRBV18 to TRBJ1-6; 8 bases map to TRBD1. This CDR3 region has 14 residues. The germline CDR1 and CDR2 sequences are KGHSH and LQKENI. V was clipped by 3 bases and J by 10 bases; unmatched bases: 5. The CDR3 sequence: CASSPDRDRSPLHF. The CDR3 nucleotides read TGTGCCAGCTCACCGGACAGGGATAGGTCACCCCTCCACTTT. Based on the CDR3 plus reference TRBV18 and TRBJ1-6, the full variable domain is NAGVMQNPRHLVRRRGQEARLRCSPMKGHSHVYWYRQLPEEGLKFMVYLQKENIIDESGMPKERFSAEFPKEGPSILRIQQVVRGDSAAYFCASSPDRDRSPLHFGNGTRLTVT.

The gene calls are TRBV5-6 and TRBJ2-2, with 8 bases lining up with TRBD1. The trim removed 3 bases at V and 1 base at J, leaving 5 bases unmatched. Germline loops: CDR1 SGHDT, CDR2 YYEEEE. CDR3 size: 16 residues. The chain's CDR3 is CASSSTGARNTGELFF. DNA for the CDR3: TGTGCCAGCAGCTCGACAGGGGCGCGGAACACCGGGGAGCTGTTTTTT.

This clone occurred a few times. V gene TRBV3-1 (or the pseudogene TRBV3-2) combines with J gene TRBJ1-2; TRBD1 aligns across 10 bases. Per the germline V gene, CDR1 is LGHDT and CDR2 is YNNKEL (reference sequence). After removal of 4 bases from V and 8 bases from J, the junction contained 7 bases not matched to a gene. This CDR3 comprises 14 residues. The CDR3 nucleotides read TGTGCCAGCAGCCCTGGACAGGGGGTAGGAGGCTACACCTTC. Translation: CASSPGQGVGGYTF.

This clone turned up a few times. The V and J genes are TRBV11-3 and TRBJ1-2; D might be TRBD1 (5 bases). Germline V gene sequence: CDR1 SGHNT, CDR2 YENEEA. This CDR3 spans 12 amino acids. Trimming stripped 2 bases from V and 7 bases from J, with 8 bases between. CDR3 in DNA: TGTGCCAGCAGCTTACAGGGCTTTGGCTACACCTTC. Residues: CASSLQGFGYTF.

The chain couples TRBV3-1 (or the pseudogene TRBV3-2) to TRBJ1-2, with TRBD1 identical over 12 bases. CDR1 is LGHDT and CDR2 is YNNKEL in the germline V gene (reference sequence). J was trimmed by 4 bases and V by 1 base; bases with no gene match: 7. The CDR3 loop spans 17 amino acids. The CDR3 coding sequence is TGTGCCAGCAGCCAAGGGGACAGGGGGCTGATAGGCTATGGCTACACCTTC. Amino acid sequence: CASSQGDRGLIGYGYTF.

Here the CDR3 reads CASSTSGVLSSGGELFF. CDR3 coding DNA: TGTGCCAGCAGCACCTCCGGGGTTCTATCGTCCGGCGGGGAGCTGTTTTTT. The V gene is TRBV7-7, the J gene TRBJ2-2; D is possibly TRBD2 (5 bases). The CDR3 runs to 17 residues. Germline CDR1 and CDR2: SSHAT and FNYEAQ (reference sequence). V lost 5 bases, J lost 7 bases, and 23 bases lay in between.

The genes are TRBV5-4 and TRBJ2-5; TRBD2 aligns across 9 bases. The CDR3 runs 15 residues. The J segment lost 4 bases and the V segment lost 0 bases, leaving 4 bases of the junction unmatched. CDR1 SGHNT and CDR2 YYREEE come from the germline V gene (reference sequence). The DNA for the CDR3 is TGTGCCAGCAGCTTGGGGACTAGCGTTACAGAGACCCAGTACTTC. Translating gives CASSLGTSVTETQYF.